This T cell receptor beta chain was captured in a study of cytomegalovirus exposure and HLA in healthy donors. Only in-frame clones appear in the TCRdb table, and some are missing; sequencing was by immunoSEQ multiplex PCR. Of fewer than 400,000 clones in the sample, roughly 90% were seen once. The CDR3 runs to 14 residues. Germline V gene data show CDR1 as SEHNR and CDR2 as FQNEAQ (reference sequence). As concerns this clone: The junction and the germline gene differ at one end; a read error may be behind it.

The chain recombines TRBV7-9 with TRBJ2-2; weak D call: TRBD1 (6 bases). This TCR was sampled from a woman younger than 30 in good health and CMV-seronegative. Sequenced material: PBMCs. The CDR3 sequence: CASRLDRFTGELFF. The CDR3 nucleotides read TGTGCCAGCAGGTTAGACAGGTTCACCGGGGAGCTGTTTTTT.